These 20 T cell receptor beta chains came from one sample sequenced in a study of neurological immune-mediated disorders. Via MiXCR, TCRdb re-called the 5' RACE reads, giving one row per CDR3 protein. Of approximately 16,000 distinct CDR3 sequences listed, about a fifth are singletons. Sequenced: PBMCs. Source of these receptors: a man between 50 and 59 years old in good health.

This clonotype has at least ten counts. J is TRBJ2-1 and V is TRBV12-3 or TRBV12-4; weak D call: TRBD2 (7 bases). Trimming pared 3 bases from V and 7 bases from J, leaving 22 bases between. This CDR3 has 17 residues. The CDR3 sequence: CASSFEWGREPPNEQFF. CDR3 in DNA: TGTGCCAGCAGTTTCGAGTGGGGGCGGGAGCCGCCTAATGAGCAGTTCTTC.

This sequence joins TRBV5-1 and TRBJ2-3, with TRBD2 matching over 11 bases. Germline-derived CDR1 and CDR2 are SGHRS and YFSETQ. There are 19 residues in the CDR3. The trim removed 4 bases at V and 2 bases at J, leaving 15 bases unmatched. The CDR3 sequence: CASSTPSGRLNSFTDTQYF. The CDR3 bases are TGCGCCAGCAGCACGCCTAGCGGGAGGCTAAACTCCTTCACAGATACGCAGTATTTT.

This clonotype was seen repeatedly, ten times or more. The chain couples TRBV20-1 to TRBJ2-7; D perhaps matches TRBD1 (6 bases). Germline V lookup: CDR1 DFQATT, CDR2 SNEGSKA (reference sequence). This CDR3 region has 14 residues. The germline V and J ends were trimmed by 1 base and 2 bases, with 12 bases remaining between them. The CDR3 reads CSARGKQGAYEQYF. The CDR3 bases are TGCAGTGCTAGAGGAAAACAGGGAGCCTACGAGCAGTACTTC.

This clonotype was seen once. The V and J genes are TRBV4-2 and TRBJ2-5, with D perhaps TRBD1 or TRBD2 (6 bases each). Looked up from germline, CDR1 is LGHNA and CDR2 is YNFKEQ. V was clipped by 3 bases and J by 3 bases, with 17 bases between them. This CDR3 is 16 amino acids long. For the CDR3, the DNA is TGTGCCAGCAGCCAGAGAGGGGGGCGGTTAGAAGAGACCCAGTACTTC. Translation gives CASSQRGGRLEETQYF.

V is TRBV20-1 and J is TRBJ2-3, with 8 positions matching TRBD2. Per germline, CDR1 DFQATT and CDR2 SNEGSKA (reference sequence). V trimming: 0 bases; J trimming: 13 bases; junction bases outside the gene matches: 9. This CDR3 spans 13 amino acids. DNA of the CDR3: TGCAGTGCTAGAGACCCTACGGGAGGGCCAAAGTATTTT. This translates into CSARDPTGGPKYF.

This clonotype has ten or more counts. The chain has TRBV5-1 and TRBJ2-1, with D possibly being TRBD1 (6 bases). V shed 0 bases and J shed 0 bases, with 19 bases lying between them. Germline lookup yields CDR1 SGHRS and CDR2 YFSETQ. The CDR3 sequence is 19 residues long. The CDR3 region has the DNA TGCGCCAGCAGCTTGGGGGGCACCTATCAGGGGCCCTCCTACAATGAGCAGTTCTTC. Residues: CASSLGGTYQGPSYNEQFF. Based on the CDR3 plus reference TRBV5-1 and TRBJ2-1, the full variable domain is KAGVTQTPRYLIKTRGQQVTLSCSPISGHRSVSWYQQTPGQGLQFLFEYFSETQRNKGNFPGRFSGRQFSNSRSEMNVSTLELGDSALYLCASSLGGTYQGPSYNEQFFGPGTRLTVL.

This clonotype qualifies as medium-sized. The CDR3 nucleotides are TGTGCCATCCGCCGGGCGACTAGCGGCCAAGAGACCCAGTACTTC. Protein: CAIRRATSGQETQYF. The V call is TRBV10-3, the J call TRBJ2-5, with 9 bases aligning to TRBD2. Germline V lookup: CDR1 ENHRY, CDR2 SYGVKD. V shed 8 bases, J shed 1 base, and the junction held 8 bases outside the gene matches. This CDR3 is built from 15 residues.

Ten or more counts support this clonotype. This rearrangement joins TRBV20-1 to TRBJ2-7; D is undetermined. The length of the CDR3 is 13 residues. From germline, CDR1 is DFQATT and CDR2 SNEGSKA (reference sequence). V shed 3 bases and J shed 2 bases, with 11 bases lying between them. This CDR3 reads CSARVANTYEQYF. The CDR3 DNA follows: TGCAGTGCTAGGGTGGCGAATACCTACGAGCAGTACTTC.

This clonotype is medium-sized. The CDR3 reads CASSLAGSTDTQYF. The CDR3 nucleotides read TGTGCCAGCAGTTTAGCGGGTAGCACAGATACGCAGTATTTT. This chain connects TRBV25-1 to TRBJ2-3, with 7 nucleotides matching TRBD2. From germline, CDR1 is MGHDK and CDR2 SYGVNS. J lost 0 bases, V lost 5 bases, and 2 bases had no gene match. The CDR3 length is 14 residues.

The chain employs TRBV20-1 and TRBJ2-3; D not resolved. The V and J ends lost 4 bases and 5 bases respectively, with 19 bases between them. The CDR3 spans 15 residues. CDR1 and CDR2 (germline): DFQATT, SNEGSKA (reference sequence). CDR3 in amino acids: CSATVLDLSLDTQYF. CDR3 nucleotide sequence: TGCAGTGCTACCGTTTTAGATCTTTCCCTAGATACGCAGTATTTT.

In its sample, this clonotype was seen many times. The rearrangement joins TRBV3-1 to TRBJ1-1; 10 bases are shared with TRBD1. V lost 4 bases to trimming and J lost 0 bases; unmatched junction nucleotides: 5. CDR3 size: 16 residues. Germline V gene sequence: CDR1 LGHDT, CDR2 YNNKEL (reference sequence). In nucleotides, the CDR3 is TGTGCCAGCAGCCTCGAGACAGGGGGCATGAACACTGAAGCTTTCTTT. Protein sequence: CASSLETGGMNTEAFF.

The CDR3 coding sequence is TGTGCCAGTCGCCCTCCTAGCGGACCTCCCTACAATGAGCAGTTCTTC. Translated: CASRPPSGPPYNEQFF. The chain couples TRBV19 to TRBJ2-1; 7 bases line up with TRBD2. J lost 2 bases, V lost 8 bases, and 12 bases had no gene match. The germline gives CDR1 LNHDA, CDR2 SQIVND (reference sequence). This CDR3 is 16 amino acids long.

This clonotype was counted ten times or more. The CDR3 reads CSASGTSGTGNTGELFF. CDR3 coding DNA: TGCAGTGCTAGTGGGACTAGCGGGACCGGTAACACCGGGGAGCTGTTTTTT. The chain recombines TRBV20-1 with TRBJ2-2; the match to TRBD2 covers 13 bases. The CDR3 runs to 17 residues. Trimming removed 3 bases from V and 2 bases from J; junction bases left unmatched: 6. Germline V CDR1 and CDR2: DFQATT, SNEGSKA (reference sequence).

This chain connects TRBV5-5 to TRBJ2-3; TRBD2 matches 7 bases. Per the germline V gene, CDR1 is SGHKS and CDR2 is YYEKEE (reference sequence). This CDR3 has 16 amino acids. V lost 4 bases and J lost 2; bases outside the gene matches: 10. The CDR3 nucleotides are TGTGCCAGCAGCATGGGGATAGCGGGTATCACAGATACGCAGTATTTT. This translates into CASSMGIAGITDTQYF. Full variable domain (outside the CDR3, taken from reference TRBV5-5 and TRBJ2-3): DAGVTQSPTHLIKTRGQQVTLRCSPISGHKSVSWYQQVLGQGPQFIFQYYEKEERGRGNFPDRFSARQFPNYSSELNVNALLLGDSALYLCASSMGIAGITDTQYFGPGTRLTVL.

By share, this clonotype counts as medium-sized (0.01 to 0.1%). The chain combines TRBV21-1 with TRBJ1-5; TRBD1, as called in the table, went unchecked against the DNA. TRBV21-1 represents a pseudogene. The CDR3 is made up of 15 amino acids. CDR3 region: CASGGTGDRDQPQHF. CDR3 coding DNA: TGTGCCAGCGGCGGGACAGGGGATAGGGATCAGCCCCAGCATTTT.

This clonotype was picked up many times. The chain has TRBV3-1 and TRBJ1-2, with 9 positions matching TRBD1. The germline V gene has CDR1 LGHDT and CDR2 YNNKEL (reference sequence). Germline trimming cut 0 bases from V and 8 bases from J; bases unmatched to any gene: 13. CDR3 size: 17 residues. This chain's CDR3 is CASSQDYGSGTGLGYTF. In nucleotides, the CDR3 is TGTGCCAGCAGCCAAGATTACGGGTCCGGGACAGGGCTCGGCTACACCTTC.

This clonotype was counted ten times or more. V and J are TRBV5-6 and TRBJ1-5; no definite D call. The CDR3 is 17 amino acids. Germline V gene lookup returns CDR1 SGHDT and CDR2 YYEEEE. V lost 4 bases, J lost 0 bases, and 17 bases lay in between. In nucleotides, the CDR3 is TGTGCCAGCAGCGCATACTCGGTTCGATATAGCAATCAGCCCCAGCATTTT. Translated: CASSAYSVRYSNQPQHF.

This clonotype was seen many times. The V call is TRBV5-1, the J call TRBJ2-6; possibly TRBD1 or TRBD2 for D (6 bases each). The V end was cut by 4 bases, the J end by 0 bases, with 11 bases between. CDR3 size: 16 residues. From germline, CDR1 is SGHRS and CDR2 YFSETQ. CDR3 DNA: TGCGCCAGCAGCCGCGGAGGGGGCTCTGGGGCCAACGTCCTGACTTTC. Its protein product is CASSRGGGSGANVLTF. The full variable domain, with the rest looked up from reference TRBV5-1 and TRBJ2-6, is KAGVTQTPRYLIKTRGQQVTLSCSPISGHRSVSWYQQTPGQGLQFLFEYFSETQRNKGNFPGRFSGRQFSNSRSEMNVSTLELGDSALYLCASSRGGGSGANVLTFGAGSRLTVL.

Relative to its sample, this clonotype is medium-sized. The J gene is TRBJ1-5, the V gene TRBV5-1; D gene uncertain. Per the germline V gene, CDR1 is SGHRS and CDR2 is YFSETQ. The CDR3 loop spans 13 amino acids. V lost 4 bases, J lost 7 bases, and 12 bases lay in between. CDR3 sequence reads: CASSEVPRQPQHF. CDR3 nucleotides: TGCGCCAGCAGCGAGGTCCCCCGGCAGCCCCAGCATTTT.

Ten or more counts support this clonotype. J is TRBJ1-2 and V is TRBV6-2 or TRBV6-3, with D perhaps matching TRBD1 (6 bases). The CDR3 spans 14 residues. Germline-derived CDR1 and CDR2 are MNHEY and SVGEGT. Between the trimmed V and J ends, which lost 7 bases and 9 bases, there was a span of 21 bases. CDR3 loop: CASIPRTAGFCYTF. CDR3 nucleotide sequence: TGTGCCAGCATCCCTCGGACAGCGGGTTTCTGCTACACCTTC.